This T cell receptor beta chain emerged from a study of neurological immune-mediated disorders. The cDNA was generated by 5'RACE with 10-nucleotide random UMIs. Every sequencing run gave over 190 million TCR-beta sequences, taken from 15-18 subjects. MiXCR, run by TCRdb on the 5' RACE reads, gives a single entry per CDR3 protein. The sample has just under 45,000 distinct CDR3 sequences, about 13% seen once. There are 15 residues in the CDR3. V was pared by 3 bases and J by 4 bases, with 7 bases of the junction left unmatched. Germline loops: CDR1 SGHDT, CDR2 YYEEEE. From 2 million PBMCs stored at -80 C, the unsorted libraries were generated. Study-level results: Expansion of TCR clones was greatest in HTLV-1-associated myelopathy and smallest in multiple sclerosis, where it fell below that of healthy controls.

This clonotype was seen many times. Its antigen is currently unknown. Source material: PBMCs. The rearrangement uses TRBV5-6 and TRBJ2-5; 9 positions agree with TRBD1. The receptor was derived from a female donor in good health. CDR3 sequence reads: CASSSPGTGRETQYF. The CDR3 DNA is TGTGCCAGCAGCTCCCCCGGGACAGGGAGAGAGACCCAGTACTTC.